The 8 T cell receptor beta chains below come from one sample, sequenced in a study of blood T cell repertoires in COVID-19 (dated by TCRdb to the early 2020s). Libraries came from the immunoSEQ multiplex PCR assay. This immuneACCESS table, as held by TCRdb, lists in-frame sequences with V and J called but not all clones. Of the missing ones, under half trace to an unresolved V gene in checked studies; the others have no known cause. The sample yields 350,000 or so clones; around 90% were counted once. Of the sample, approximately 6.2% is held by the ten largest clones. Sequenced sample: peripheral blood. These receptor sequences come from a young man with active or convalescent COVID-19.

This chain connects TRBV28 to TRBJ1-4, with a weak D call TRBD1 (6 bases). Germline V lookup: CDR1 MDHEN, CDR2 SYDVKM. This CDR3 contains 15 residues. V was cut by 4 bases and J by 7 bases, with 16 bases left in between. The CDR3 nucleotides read TGTGCCAGCAGTTCCCCCCAGGGGAGATTTGAAAAACTGTTTTTT. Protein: CASSSPQGRFEKLFF.

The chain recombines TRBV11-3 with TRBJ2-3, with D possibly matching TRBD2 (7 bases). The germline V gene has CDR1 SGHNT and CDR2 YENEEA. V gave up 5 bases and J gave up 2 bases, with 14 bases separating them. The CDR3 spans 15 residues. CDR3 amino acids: CASSKGGGPTDTQYF. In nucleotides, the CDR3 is TGTGCCAGCAGCAAGGGGGGAGGGCCCACAGATACGCAGTATTTT.

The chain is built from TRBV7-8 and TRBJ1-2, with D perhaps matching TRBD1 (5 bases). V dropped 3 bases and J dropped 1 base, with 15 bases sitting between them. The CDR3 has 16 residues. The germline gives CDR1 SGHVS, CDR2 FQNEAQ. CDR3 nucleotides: TGTGCCAGCAGCTTTGAAGGGACTCCGCTTAACTATGGCTACACCTTC. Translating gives CASSFEGTPLNYGYTF.

The CDR3 sequence: CASSLYLLGSGGSTDTQYF. In nucleotides, the CDR3 is TGTGCCAGCAGCTTATACTTATTAGGTAGCGGGGGTAGCACAGATACGCAGTATTTT. J is TRBJ2-3 and V is TRBV11-3, with TRBD2 matching 9 bases. Germline V gene lookup returns CDR1 SGHNT and CDR2 YENEEA. Unmatched junction bases numbered 12, after V lost 2 bases and J lost 0 bases. The CDR3 sequence is 19 residues long.

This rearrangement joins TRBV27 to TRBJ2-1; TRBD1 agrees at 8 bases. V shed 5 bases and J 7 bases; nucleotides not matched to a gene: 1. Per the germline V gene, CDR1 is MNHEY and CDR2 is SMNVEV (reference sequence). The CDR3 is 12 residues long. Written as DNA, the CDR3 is TGTGCCAGCAGTGACAGGGGAAATGAGCAGTTCTTC. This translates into CASSDRGNEQFF.

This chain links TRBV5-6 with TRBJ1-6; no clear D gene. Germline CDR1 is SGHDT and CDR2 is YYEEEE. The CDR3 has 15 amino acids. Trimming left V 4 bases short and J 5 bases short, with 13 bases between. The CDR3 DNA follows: TGTGCCAGCAGCGCAACAGAATGGCATAATTCACCCCTCCACTTT. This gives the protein CASSATEWHNSPLHF.

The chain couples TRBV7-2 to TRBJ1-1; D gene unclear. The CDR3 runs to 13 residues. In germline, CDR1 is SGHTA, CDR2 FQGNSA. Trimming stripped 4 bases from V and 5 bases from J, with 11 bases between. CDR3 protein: CASSSRPRTEAFF. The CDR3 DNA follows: TGTGCCAGCAGCTCGAGGCCGAGAACTGAAGCTTTCTTT.

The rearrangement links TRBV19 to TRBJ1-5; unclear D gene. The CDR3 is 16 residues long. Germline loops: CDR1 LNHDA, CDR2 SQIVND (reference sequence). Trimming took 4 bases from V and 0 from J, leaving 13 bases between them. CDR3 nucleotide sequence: TGTGCCAGTAGTACGGACGGGGAGTATAGCAATCAGCCCCAGCATTTT. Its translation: CASSTDGEYSNQPQHF.